The 15 T cell receptor beta chains below were found in one sample sequenced in a study of T cells in Graves' hyperthyroidism and ophthalmopathy. The source material, RNA transcripts, was used to amplify TCR beta CDR3 regions. HTBI primers drove first-round RT-PCR of the TCR CDR3. In TCRdb, the multiplex PCR reads were re-called with MiXCR into one record per CDR3 protein. The sample contains about 560,000 distinct CDR3 sequences, 14% of which appear only once. The material sequenced was blood. These receptors were taken from a woman aged 40 to 49 with Graves' hyperthyroidism.

About this clonotype itself: With a much larger clone just one base away, this may be a read error. V gene TRBV18 combines with J gene TRBJ1-2; a weak D match, TRBD1 (6 bases). The germline V gene encodes CDR1 KGHSH and CDR2 LQKENI. The CDR3 loop spans 15 amino acids. This CDR3 is CVSSPAQGQGYGYTF. CDR3 DNA sequence: TGTGTCAGCTCACCTGCGCAGGGGCAGGGCTATGGCTACACCTTC.

As concerns this clonotype: This may be a read error: a much more frequent sequence differs by one nucleotide. No conserved phenylalanine or tryptophan is present at the end of the CDR3, so a read error is the likely explanation. V gene TRBV9 combines with J gene TRBJ2-1, with unresolved D. V was clipped by 0 bases and J by 0 bases, with 7 bases between them. The CDR3 runs 15 residues. CDR1 is SGDLS, CDR2 YYNGEE, per germline. CDR3 sequence reads: CASSVESSSYNEQFS. In DNA, the CDR3 is TGTGCCAGCAGCGTAGAAAGCAGCTCCTACAATGAGCAGTTCTCC.

This clonotype came up many times. This chain connects TRBV20-1 to TRBJ2-7; either TRBD1 or TRBD2 may fit D (5 bases each). CDR1 is DFQATT, CDR2 SNEGSKA, per germline (reference sequence). The CDR3 extends over 13 amino acids. The V gene lost 3 bases and the J gene lost 7 bases, with 16 bases spanning the gap. Here the CDR3 DNA reads TGCAGTGCTAGTCCGGGGCCGGTGCGGGAGCAGTACTTC. This gives the protein CSASPGPVREQYF.

This clonotype occurred many times. The rearrangement links TRBV6-1 to TRBJ2-3; no clear D. CDR1 and CDR2 (germline): MNHNS, SASEGT. V was trimmed by 2 bases and J by 5 bases, leaving 8 bases between them. This CDR3 contains 13 residues. CDR3 in DNA: TGTGCCAGCAGTGAAAATCCATTAGATACGCAGTATTTT. It specifies CASSENPLDTQYF.

The V call is TRBV7-9, the J call TRBJ1-1; D is unclear. The ends were cut back, 1 base at V and 11 bases at J, with 8 bases in the middle. Germline CDR1 is SEHNR and CDR2 is FQNEAQ (reference sequence). The CDR3 spans 11 residues. The CDR3 region has the DNA TGTGCCAGCAGCTTAGGGCAGGCCGCTTTCTTT. Its protein product is CASSLGQAAFF.

At least ten counts were recorded for this clonotype. The genes are TRBV5-1 and TRBJ2-3; D gene uncertain. Trimming shortened V by 4 bases and J by 1 base, and 19 bases separated the two germline ends. This CDR3 region has 17 residues. Germline V CDR1 and CDR2: SGHRS, YFSETQ. The DNA for the CDR3 is TGCGCCAGCAGCCCGTACCCCTTAGCAACAGGCACAGATACGCAGTATTTT. Translated: CASSPYPLATGTDTQYF.

The genes are TRBV6-5 and TRBJ2-5, with 9 bases that match TRBD1. With V trimmed by 4 bases and J by 0 bases, 0 bases remained unmatched. The CDR3 length is 14 residues. CDR1 and CDR2 from the germline V gene are MNHEY and SVGAGI. DNA for the CDR3: TGTGCCAGCAGTTGGACAGGGGACCAAGAGACCCAGTACTTC. This encodes CASSWTGDQETQYF.

This clonotype was detected only a few times. The chain employs TRBV4-2 and TRBJ2-5, with no clear D. Germline V gene data show CDR1 as LGHNA and CDR2 as YNFKEQ. This CDR3 comprises 15 residues. V dropped 0 bases and J dropped 5 bases, with 13 bases sitting between them. The DNA for the CDR3 is TGTGCCAGCAGCCAAGAGATGTATGGGTCGGAGACCCAGTACTTC. Its translation: CASSQEMYGSETQYF.

This clonotype occurred many times. The DNA for the CDR3 is TGTGCCAGCAGAGGACCGGGACAGCTTAATGAAAAACTGTTTTTT. It is translated as CASRGPGQLNEKLFF. The V gene is TRBV28, the J gene TRBJ1-4, with 7 positions matching TRBD1. Germline-derived CDR1 and CDR2 are MDHEN and SYDVKM. This CDR3 is 15 amino acids long. V lost 6 bases, J lost 4 bases, and 8 bases stayed unmatched.

The chain links TRBV20-1 to TRBJ2-2, with D possibly TRBD2 on 6 matching bases. From germline, CDR1 is DFQATT and CDR2 SNEGSKA (reference sequence). There are 15 residues in the CDR3. CDR3 coding DNA: TGCAGCCCCCTAGCGCCAGTGGGGCTCGCCGGGGAGCTGTTTTTT. Translated: CSPLAPVGLAGELFF.

DNA of the CDR3: TGTGCCAGCAGCGTAGCGGGAGGGTTAACCGACAATGAGCAGTTCTTC. This codes for CASSVAGGLTDNEQFF. The rearrangement links TRBV13 to TRBJ2-1; TRBD2 aligns across 11 bases. CDR3 length: 16 amino acids. The germline CDR1 and CDR2 sequences are PRHDT and FYEKMQ (reference sequence). V was pared by 5 bases and J by 5 bases, with 8 bases of the junction left unmatched.

This clonotype was recorded many times. This chain links TRBV2 with TRBJ2-5; possibly TRBD1 or TRBD2 for D (6 bases each). There are 15 residues in the CDR3. CDR1 and CDR2 from the germline V gene are SNHLY and FYNNEI. V gave up 4 bases and J gave up 2 bases, with 14 bases separating them. CDR3: CASSVRGVGQETQYF. CDR3 nucleotides: TGTGCCAGCAGTGTAAGGGGGGTGGGGCAAGAGACCCAGTACTTC.

Many counts were recorded for this clonotype. This rearrangement joins TRBV20-1 to TRBJ2-3; TRBD2 matches at 13 bases. Germline assignment: CDR1 DFQATT and CDR2 SNEGSKA (reference sequence). J was trimmed by 4 bases and V by 6 bases; bases with no gene match: 10. There are 16 residues in the CDR3. The chain's CDR3 is CSAPTGLAGVPDTQYF. As DNA, the CDR3 is TGCAGTGCCCCGACCGGACTAGCGGGAGTCCCAGATACGCAGTATTTT.

In its sample, this clonotype was seen many times. J is TRBJ2-7 and V is TRBV28; D is perhaps TRBD2 (6 bases). The germline gives CDR1 MDHEN, CDR2 SYDVKM. Trimming left V 1 base short and J 4 bases short, with 17 bases between. This CDR3 spans 16 amino acids. CDR3 protein: CASSLSRSGLVYEQYF. The CDR3, as DNA: TGTGCCAGCAGTTTATCTCGGAGCGGGTTGGTGTACGAGCAGTACTTC.

This chain joins TRBV4-1 and TRBJ2-7, with 14 bases that match TRBD2. This CDR3 spans 16 amino acids. Unmatched junction bases numbered 4, after V lost 4 bases and J lost 2 bases. Germline V gives CDR1 MGHRA, CDR2 YSYEKL. CDR3 bases: TGCGCCAGCAGCCCCCAGACTAGCGGGAGGGCCTACGAGCAGTACTTC. Amino acid sequence: CASSPQTSGRAYEQYF.